This T cell receptor beta chain originates from a study of tumor and adjacent non-tumor tissue in lung cancer. Study-level background: The cohort had around twelve adenocarcinoma, a couple of squamous cell and 1 small cell patients. Study observations and caveats: TCR diversity was significantly greater in tumor than normal lung tissue.

This CDR3 contains 15 residues. V shed 5 bases and J 3 bases; nucleotides not matched to a gene: 7. Germline lookup yields CDR1 WNHNN and CDR2 SYGVQD (reference sequence). Three rounds of nested PCR, following a modified ARM-PCR protocol, produced the TCRbeta library. TCRdb reanalysed the multiplex PCR reads using MiXCR and keeps one entry per CDR3 protein. The table includes about 200,000 distinct CDR3 sequences, about two thirds detected once. This clonotype was counted between two and nine times. Antigen specificity is unknown. No cell sorting was done before RNA was extracted from the tissue. This TCR derives from a man in his 60s with non-small cell lung cancer. The genes are TRBV10-1 and TRBJ1-1, with TRBD1 matching over 9 bases. The material sequenced was lung tumor tissue. The CDR3 spells CASSLTGGADTEAFF. The CDR3 DNA reads as TGCGCCAGCAGTCTAACAGGGGGCGCGGACACTGAAGCTTTCTTT.